Shown below are 25 T cell receptor beta chains from a single sample sequenced in a study of Ad26.COV2.S vaccination and SARS-CoV-2 variants (dated by TCRdb to the early 2020s). This specimen's treatment or condition label, interpreted: some 20 received Ad26.COV2.S at low or high dose, single or two shots; a few received placebo; per-sample allocation not given. Repertoires of vaccine and placebo recipients were sequenced from samples collected on day 63 after the first injection. The receptor library was made with the immunoSEQ multiplex PCR assay. TCRdb took this table from immuneACCESS and kept in-frame rearrangements with V and J called. Such tables lack part of the clones; where checked against another copy, unresolved V genes explain under half of the gap, and the rest is unexplained. For this sample there are a few hundred thousand clones; roughly 90% appear just once. The ten biggest clones cover approximately 4% of the sample.

The sample in question was peripheral blood, obtained in a trial of Ad26.COV2.S vaccine versus placebo. The receptors were gathered from a person between 18 and 60 years old who received the Ad26.COV2.S COVID-19 vaccine or a placebo.

This chain uses TRBV19 with TRBJ1-1, with D unclear. The CDR3 has 17 residues. The germline V and J ends were trimmed by 6 bases and 6 bases, with 26 bases remaining between them. CDR1 is LNHDA and CDR2 is SQIVND in the germline V gene (reference sequence). In DNA, the CDR3 is TGTGCCAGTAGCTCCCATGGCAGAGACTCTCCTGGTGCTGAAGCTTTCTTT. This translates into CASSSHGRDSPGAEAFF.

The chain links TRBV5-6 to TRBJ1-2, with D possibly TRBD1 on 5 matching bases. The CDR3 is 14 amino acids. Germline values: CDR1 SGHDT, CDR2 YYEEEE. V was clipped by 0 bases and J by 8 bases, with 14 bases between them. The CDR3 DNA is TGTGCCAGCAGCTTGGCGGGGGACTTAGTAGGCTACACCTTC. Translated, it gives CASSLAGDLVGYTF.

The J gene is TRBJ1-6, the V gene TRBV9; D not certain. Germline V gene data show CDR1 as SGDLS and CDR2 as YYNGEE. Trimming shortened V by 0 bases and J by 7 bases, and 11 bases separated the two germline ends. The CDR3 is made up of 15 amino acids. The CDR3 region is CASSVGNSGNSPLHF. CDR3 DNA sequence: TGTGCCAGCAGCGTAGGCAACAGCGGGAATTCACCCCTCCACTTT.

J is TRBJ2-1 and V is TRBV6-6; tentative D call: TRBD1 (6 bases). CDR3 length equals 15 residues. The germline gives CDR1 MNHNY, CDR2 SVGAGI (reference sequence). Trimming cost V 3 bases and J 2 bases, with 11 bases left between them. CDR3 residues: CASSYGQGTYNEQFF. The CDR3 DNA sequence: TGTGCCAGCAGTTATGGTCAGGGGACCTACAATGAGCAGTTCTTC.

The rearrangement joins TRBV9 to TRBJ2-3, with 12 bases lining up with TRBD2. The ends lost 0 bases at V and 4 bases at J; junction bases unmatched: 12. Per the germline V gene, CDR1 is SGDLS and CDR2 is YYNGEE. This CDR3 comprises 19 residues. The CDR3 is CASSVVTASGGAEADTQYF. The DNA for the CDR3 is TGTGCCAGCAGCGTAGTTACGGCTAGCGGGGGGGCGGAGGCAGATACGCAGTATTTT.

J is TRBJ1-1 and V is TRBV4-2; TRBD1 matches at 7 bases. Germline V gene sequence: CDR1 LGHNA, CDR2 YNFKEQ. The CDR3 extends over 15 amino acids. V gave up 5 bases and J gave up 1 base; unmatched junction bases: 7. The CDR3 DNA follows: TGTGCCAGCAGCGCCCGTCAGGGGGAGAACACTGAAGCTTTCTTT. Protein sequence: CASSARQGENTEAFF.

The gene calls are TRBV6-2 or TRBV6-3 and TRBJ1-5, with a tentative D call TRBD1 (5 bases). Germline V CDR1 and CDR2: MNHEY, SVGEGT. The germline V and J ends were trimmed by 2 bases and 7 bases, with 9 bases remaining between them. This CDR3 comprises 13 residues. The CDR3 DNA sequence: TGTGCCAGCAGTTACGGGGGAGGACAGCCCCAGCATTTT. It specifies CASSYGGGQPQHF.

The genes are TRBV6-5 and TRBJ2-1, with D maybe TRBD2 (7 bases). Germline V gives CDR1 MNHEY, CDR2 SVGAGI. Trimming pared 3 bases from V and 7 bases from J, leaving 16 bases between. This CDR3 spans 15 amino acids. CDR3 amino acids: CASSYLGGQENEQFF. In DNA form, the CDR3 reads TGTGCCAGCAGTTATTTGGGGGGGCAGGAGAATGAGCAGTTCTTC.

The sample holds one count of this clone. This chain connects TRBV6-1 to TRBJ1-6; tentatively, D is TRBD1 (6 bases). V shed 4 bases and J shed 9 bases, with 19 bases lying between them. CDR1 is MNHNS and CDR2 is SASEGT in the germline V gene. This CDR3 contains 16 residues. The CDR3 DNA sequence: TGTGCCAGCAGTGGGGGAGGGGGGACTATGAGTTCACCCCTCCACTTT. It encodes CASSGGGGTMSSPLHF.

This clone was detected once. The chain links TRBV20-1 to TRBJ2-5, with D hard to call. The V and J ends lost 2 bases and 7 bases respectively, with 5 bases between them. Germline V lookup: CDR1 DFQATT, CDR2 SNEGSKA (reference sequence). This CDR3 contains 10 residues. The CDR3 reads CSARKGTQYF. The CDR3 nucleotides read TGCAGTGCTAGAAAAGGGACCCAGTACTTC.

This chain uses TRBV7-9 with TRBJ2-5, with TRBD1 matching 10 bases. Germline lookup yields CDR1 SEHNR and CDR2 FQNEAQ (reference sequence). V trimming: 5 bases; J trimming: 2 bases; junction bases outside the gene matches: 11. This CDR3 contains 17 residues. The CDR3, as DNA: TGTGCCAGCAGCCCCCCAGTTCGGGACAGGGGTCAAGAGACCCAGTACTTC. It translates to CASSPPVRDRGQETQYF.

The chain carries TRBV9 and TRBJ1-6; tentatively, D is TRBD1 (6 bases). Looked up from germline, CDR1 is SGDLS and CDR2 is YYNGEE. The length of the CDR3 is 16 residues. V lost 0 bases and J lost 10, with 17 bases in between. Here the CDR3 reads CASSVAMGAASSPLHF. The CDR3 bases are TGTGCCAGCAGCGTAGCTATGGGGGCCGCAAGCTCACCCCTCCACTTT.

Here the CDR3 reads CASKLGTGAKNIQYF. The CDR3 nucleotides read TGCGCCAGCAAATTGGGGACAGGAGCCAAAAACATTCAGTACTTC. This chain connects TRBV5-1 to TRBJ2-4; 8 bases are a match to TRBD1. The CDR3 contains 15 residues. Germline CDR1 and CDR2: SGHRS and YFSETQ. Trimming took 6 bases from V and 0 from J; bases not matched to a gene: 5.

The chain employs TRBV9 and TRBJ2-3, with 9 bases that match TRBD2. V was pared by 0 bases and J by 2 bases, with 4 bases of the junction left unmatched. There are 16 residues in the CDR3. Germline CDR1 reads SGDLS; CDR2 reads YYNGEE. As DNA, the CDR3 is TGTGCCAGCAGCGTAGTCCCTAGCGGGGCCACAGATACGCAGTATTTT. Encoded protein: CASSVVPSGATDTQYF.

Only one count was recorded for this clone. This chain connects TRBV28 to TRBJ1-3, with 9 bases that match TRBD1. V lost 6 bases, J lost 3 bases, and 6 bases stayed unmatched. CDR3 length equals 15 residues. CDR1 is MDHEN and CDR2 is SYDVKM in the germline V gene. Written as DNA, the CDR3 is TGTGCCAGCAGCCAAGGGACAGGGAGTGGAAACACCATATATTTT. This encodes CASSQGTGSGNTIYF.

This clone was seen a single time. This chain joins TRBV28 and TRBJ2-1; D is possibly TRBD1 or TRBD2 (6 bases each). V shed 1 base and J shed 1 base, with 11 bases lying between them. Germline V gene lookup returns CDR1 MDHEN and CDR2 SYDVKM. The CDR3 is made up of 16 amino acids. This chain's CDR3 is CASSLSGAGSYNEQFF. The CDR3 nucleotides are TGTGCCAGCAGTTTATCGGGGGCCGGGTCCTACAATGAGCAGTTCTTC.

This chain uses TRBV11-1 with TRBJ1-3, with D uncertain. Trimming shortened V by 8 bases and J by 0 bases, and 8 bases separated the two germline ends. The CDR3 is 13 amino acids. The germline V gene encodes CDR1 SGHAT and CDR2 FQDESV (reference sequence). As DNA, the CDR3 is TGTGCCAGCGCGTCCGGCTCTGGAAACACCATATATTTT. Encoded protein: CASASGSGNTIYF.

The chain employs TRBV6-2 or TRBV6-3 and TRBJ1-1, with 7 bases identical to TRBD1. Germline V gene lookup returns CDR1 MNHEY and CDR2 SVGEGT. This CDR3 spans 18 amino acids. V shed 5 bases, J shed 0 bases, and the junction held 15 bases outside the gene matches. In nucleotides, the CDR3 is TGTGCCAGCAGTAGCTCGGACAGGAAGGGGGCGATGAACACTGAAGCTTTCTTT. It specifies CASSSSDRKGAMNTEAFF.

The chain joins TRBV6-7 to TRBJ1-4; D is undetermined. TRBV6-7 is noted as an ORF with a role that remains uncertain. V lost 7 bases and J lost 2, with 14 bases in between. This CDR3 region has 15 residues. The CDR3 is CASTHGVTTNEKLFF. The CDR3 region has the DNA TGTGCCAGCACCCACGGAGTAACCACTAATGAAAAACTGTTTTTT.

This chain uses TRBV27 with TRBJ2-7; TRBD1 matches 9 bases. Germline V gene data show CDR1 as MNHEY and CDR2 as SMNVEV (reference sequence). V shed 4 bases, J shed 1 base, and the junction held 5 bases outside the gene matches. The CDR3 sequence is 15 residues long. CDR3 in DNA: TGTGCCAGCAGTTATGAGACAGGGGGGTCCTACGAGCAGTACTTC. Translated, it gives CASSYETGGSYEQYF.

The chain links TRBV6-5 to TRBJ2-3; tentatively, D is TRBD2 (6 bases). The V gene lost 6 bases and the J gene lost 6 bases, with 16 bases spanning the gap. Germline V lookup: CDR1 MNHEY, CDR2 SVGAGI. CDR3 length equals 14 residues. CDR3 residues: CASSHRTREDTQYF. The DNA for the CDR3 is TGTGCCAGCAGCCACCGGACCCGGGAGGATACGCAGTATTTT.

About this clone: One end of the junction does not line up with germline, which may come from a read error. This sequence joins TRBV2 and TRBJ2-7, with TRBD1 matching 7 bases. The CDR3 contains 15 residues. Per the germline V gene, CDR1 is SNHLY and CDR2 is FYNNEI. CDR3 nucleotide sequence: TGTGCCAGCAGGAGGGACAGCCACGGGGTCTACAAGCAGTACTTC. Protein product: CASRRDSHGVYKQYF.

The chain uses TRBV28 and TRBJ2-3; 11 bases match TRBD2. The germline gives CDR1 MDHEN, CDR2 SYDVKM. This CDR3 is 17 amino acids long. V shed 7 bases, J shed 7 bases, and the junction held 16 bases outside the gene matches. The chain's CDR3 is CASTTVTSGGTWNTQYF. DNA of the CDR3: TGTGCCAGCACGACCGTTACTAGCGGGGGAACGTGGAATACGCAGTATTTT. Full variable domain (outside the CDR3, taken from reference TRBV28 and TRBJ2-3): DVKVTQSSRYLVKRTGEKVFLECVQDMDHENMFWYRQDPGLGLRLIYFSYDVKMKEKGDIPEGYSVSREKKERFSLILESASTNQTSMYLCASTTVTSGGTWNTQYFGPGTRLTVL.

The rearrangement uses TRBV5-5 and TRBJ2-5; D uncertain. V was shortened by 0 bases and J by 5 bases, with 17 bases between the two germline ends. The CDR3 length is 16 residues. The germline V gene encodes CDR1 SGHKS and CDR2 YYEKEE (reference sequence). This chain's CDR3 is CASSLVPPPKEETQYF. CDR3 DNA: TGTGCCAGCAGCTTGGTTCCCCCTCCAAAGGAGGAGACCCAGTACTTC.

The chain employs TRBV19 and TRBJ1-2; tentative D call: TRBD1 (6 bases). This CDR3 has 14 amino acids. V was clipped by 4 bases and J by 7 bases, with 16 bases between them. Germline CDR1 and CDR2: LNHDA and SQIVND (reference sequence). CDR3 amino acids: CASSNRDNPSGYTF. The CDR3 DNA sequence: TGTGCCAGTAGTAACAGGGATAACCCGTCTGGCTACACCTTC. Full variable domain (missing parts from reference TRBV19 and TRBJ1-2): DGGITQSPKYLFRKEGQNVTLSCEQNLNHDAMYWYRQDPGQGLRLIYYSQIVNDFQKGDIAEGYSVSREKKESFPLTVTSAQKNPTAFYLCASSNRDNPSGYTFGSGTRLTVV.